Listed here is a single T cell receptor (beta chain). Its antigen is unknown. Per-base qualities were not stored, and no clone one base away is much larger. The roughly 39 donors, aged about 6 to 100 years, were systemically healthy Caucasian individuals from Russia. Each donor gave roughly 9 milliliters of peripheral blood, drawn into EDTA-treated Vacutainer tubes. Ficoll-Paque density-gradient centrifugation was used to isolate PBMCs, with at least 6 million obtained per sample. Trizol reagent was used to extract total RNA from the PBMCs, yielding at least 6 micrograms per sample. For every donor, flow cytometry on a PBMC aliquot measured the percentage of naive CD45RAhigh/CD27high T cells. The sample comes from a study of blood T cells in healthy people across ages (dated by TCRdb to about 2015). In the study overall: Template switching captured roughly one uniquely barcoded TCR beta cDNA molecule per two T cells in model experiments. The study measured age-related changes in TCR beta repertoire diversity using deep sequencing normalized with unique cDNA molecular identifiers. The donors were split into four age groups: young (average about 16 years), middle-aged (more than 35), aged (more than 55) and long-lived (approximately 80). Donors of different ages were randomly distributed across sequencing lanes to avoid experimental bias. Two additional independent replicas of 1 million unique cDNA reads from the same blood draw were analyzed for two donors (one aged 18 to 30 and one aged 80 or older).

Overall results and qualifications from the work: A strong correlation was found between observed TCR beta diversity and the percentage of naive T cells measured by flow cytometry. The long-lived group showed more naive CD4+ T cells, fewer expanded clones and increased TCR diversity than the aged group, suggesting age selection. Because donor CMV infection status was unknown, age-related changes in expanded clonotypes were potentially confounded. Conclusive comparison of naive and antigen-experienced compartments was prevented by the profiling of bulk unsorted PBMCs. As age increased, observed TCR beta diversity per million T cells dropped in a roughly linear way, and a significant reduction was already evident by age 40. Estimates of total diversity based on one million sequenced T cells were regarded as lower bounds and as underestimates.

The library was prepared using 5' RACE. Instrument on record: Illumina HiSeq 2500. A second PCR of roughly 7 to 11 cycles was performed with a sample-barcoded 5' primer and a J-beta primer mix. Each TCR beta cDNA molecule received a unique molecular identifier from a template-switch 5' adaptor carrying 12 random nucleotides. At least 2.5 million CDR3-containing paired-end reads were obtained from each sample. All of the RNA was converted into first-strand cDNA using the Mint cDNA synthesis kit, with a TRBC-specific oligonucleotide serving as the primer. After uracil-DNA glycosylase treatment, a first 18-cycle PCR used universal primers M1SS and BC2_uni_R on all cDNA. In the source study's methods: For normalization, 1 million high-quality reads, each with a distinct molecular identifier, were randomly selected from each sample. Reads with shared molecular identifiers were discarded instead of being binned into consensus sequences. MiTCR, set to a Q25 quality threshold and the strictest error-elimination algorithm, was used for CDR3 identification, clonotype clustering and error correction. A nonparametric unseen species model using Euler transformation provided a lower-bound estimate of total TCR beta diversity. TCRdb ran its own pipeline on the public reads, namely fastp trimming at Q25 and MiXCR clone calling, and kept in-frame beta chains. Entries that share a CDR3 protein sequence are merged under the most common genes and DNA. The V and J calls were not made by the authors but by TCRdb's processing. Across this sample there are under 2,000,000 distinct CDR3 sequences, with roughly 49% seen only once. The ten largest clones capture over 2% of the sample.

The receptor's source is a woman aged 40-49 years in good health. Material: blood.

The DNA is as follows: TGTGCCAGCACCGCCTACATGGGATTCAACTATGGCTACACCTTC. Its protein is CASTAYMGFNYGYTF. The receptor chain draws on TRBV28 and TRBJ1-2, with the D gene not clear enough to name. V drops 7 bases and J drops 2 bases, leaving 17 bases in between. Taken from the germline V gene, the CDR1 and CDR2 loops are MDHEN and SYDVKM. Including the terminal cysteine and phenylalanine, the CDR3 comprises 15 residues. The CDR3 DNA has 45 bases and is translated from base 1.